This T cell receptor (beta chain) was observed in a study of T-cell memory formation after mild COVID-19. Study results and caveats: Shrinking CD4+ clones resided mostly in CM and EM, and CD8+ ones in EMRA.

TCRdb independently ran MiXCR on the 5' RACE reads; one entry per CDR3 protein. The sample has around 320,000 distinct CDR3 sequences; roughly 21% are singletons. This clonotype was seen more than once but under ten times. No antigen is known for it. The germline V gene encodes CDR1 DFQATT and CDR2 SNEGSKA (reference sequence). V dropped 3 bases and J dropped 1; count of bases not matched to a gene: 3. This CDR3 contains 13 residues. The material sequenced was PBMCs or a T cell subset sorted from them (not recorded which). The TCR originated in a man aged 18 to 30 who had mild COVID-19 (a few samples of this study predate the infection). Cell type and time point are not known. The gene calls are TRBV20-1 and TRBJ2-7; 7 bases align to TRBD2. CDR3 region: CSARASGSYEQYF. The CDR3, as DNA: TGCAGTGCTAGGGCTAGCGGATCCTACGAGCAGTACTTC.